Shown below are 32 T cell receptor beta chains from a single sample sequenced in a study of T cells in Graves' hyperthyroidism and ophthalmopathy. The source material, RNA transcripts, was used to amplify TCR beta CDR3 regions. When the TCR CDR3 underwent first-round RT-PCR, the HTBI primer set was used. TCRdb passed the multiplex PCR reads through MiXCR, listing each CDR3 protein once. This repertoire shows roughly 380,000 distinct CDR3 sequences, around 15% found once; its top ten account for about 5%. What was sequenced was blood. These receptors originate from a woman aged 18-29 years with Graves' hyperthyroidism.

The V gene is TRBV7-9, the J gene TRBJ1-1, with no clear D. The CDR3 extends over 15 amino acids. V was trimmed by 3 bases and J by 3 bases, leaving 14 bases between them. Germline CDR1 SEHNR, CDR2 FQNEAQ (reference sequence). CDR3 sequence (DNA): TGTGCCAGCAGCTTCTCGGAGGGCTCGTACACTGAAGCTTTCTTT. This codes for CASSFSEGSYTEAFF.

The chain joins TRBV27 to TRBJ2-7; 10 nucleotides align to TRBD1. The V segment lost 1 base and the J segment 6 bases; nucleotides outside the gene matches: 3. CDR1 is MNHEY and CDR2 is SMNVEV in the germline V gene (reference sequence). The CDR3 extends over 14 amino acids. Here the CDR3 reads CASSLLGTGAEQYF. Here the CDR3 DNA reads TGTGCCAGCAGTTTATTGGGGACAGGGGCCGAGCAGTACTTC.

This clonotype was counted at least ten times. The V call is TRBV18, the J call TRBJ2-1; D possibly corresponds to TRBD2 (6 bases). CDR3 length equals 15 residues. Germline values: CDR1 KGHSH, CDR2 LQKENI. V was cut by 4 bases and J by 4 bases, with 14 bases left in between. This chain's CDR3 is CASSLDYTTYNEQFF. CDR3 in DNA: TGTGCCAGCTCACTGGACTACACTACATACAATGAGCAGTTCTTC.

This clonotype was counted many times. V is TRBV6-1 and J is TRBJ2-7, with TRBD1 matching 7 bases. The germline V gene encodes CDR1 MNHNS and CDR2 SASEGT. The CDR3 covers 14 residues. V trimming: 6 bases; J trimming: 0 bases; junction bases outside the gene matches: 5. CDR3 DNA sequence: TGTGCCAGCAGACAACGACAGGGCTCCTACGAGCAGTACTTC. Its translation: CASRQRQGSYEQYF.

The chain is built from TRBV28 and TRBJ1-1; D is uncertain. From germline, CDR1 is MDHEN and CDR2 SYDVKM. Trimming removed 4 bases at V and 5 bases at J, with 14 bases between. This CDR3 comprises 14 residues. The CDR3 protein is CASSSGPLGTEAFF. In DNA, the CDR3 is TGTGCCAGCAGTTCAGGACCTCTAGGGACTGAAGCTTTCTTT.

This clonotype was picked up many times. This CDR3 reads CASTRGLQGDGYTF. CDR3 DNA sequence: TGTGCCAGCACAAGGGGCTTGCAGGGAGATGGCTACACCTTC. This chain connects TRBV2 to TRBJ1-2; TRBD1 might be the D (5 bases). The germline CDR1 and CDR2 sequences are SNHLY and FYNNEI. The V end lost 7 bases, the J end lost 6 bases, and 18 bases lay between the germline ends. The CDR3 totals 14 residues.

A note on this clonotype: At one end the junction does not follow the germline gene, possibly because of a read error. The rearrangement joins TRBV2 to TRBJ2-3; 9 bases are a match to TRBD2. The CDR3 is 16 amino acids. CDR1 SNHLY and CDR2 FYNNEI come from the germline V gene. The DNA for the CDR3 is TGTGCCAGCAGCCTGCTAGCGGGATCTGACACAGATATGCAGTATTTT. Translated: CASSLLAGSDTDMQYF.

This clonotype was counted at least ten times. This chain joins TRBV30 and TRBJ1-6; D might be TRBD1 (6 bases). The germline gives CDR1 GTSNPN, CDR2 SVGIG (reference sequence). This CDR3 has 13 residues. V dropped 4 bases and J dropped 10 bases, with 14 bases sitting between them. CDR3 loop: CAWKLGAGSPLHF. DNA of the CDR3: TGTGCCTGGAAGCTGGGGGCTGGGTCACCCCTCCACTTT.

This clonotype has a count of ten or more. V gene TRBV7-9 combines with J gene TRBJ2-7; the D is unclear. Germline CDR1 and CDR2: SEHNR and FQNEAQ (reference sequence). Trimming cost V 6 bases and J 9 bases, with 18 bases left between them. The CDR3 spans 13 residues. The CDR3 nucleotides read TGTGCCAGCAGTCTAGGGTCTGATACGACGCAGTACTTC. Translating gives CASSLGSDTTQYF. Supplemented by reference TRBV7-9 and TRBJ2-7, the full variable domain reads DTGVSQNPRHKITKRGQNVTFRCDPISEHNRLYWYRQTLGQGPEFLTYFQNEAQLEKSRLLSDRFSAERPKGSFSTLEIQRTEQGDSAMYLCASSLGSDTTQYFGPGTRLTVT.

Note on this clonotype: Compared with germline, one end of the junction differs, possibly owing to a read error. The chain is built from TRBV7-9 and TRBJ1-5; D is unclear. This CDR3 contains 13 residues. Per germline, CDR1 SEHNR and CDR2 FQNEAQ (reference sequence). This chain's CDR3 is CASSQDALQAQHF. In nucleotides, the CDR3 is TGCGCCAGCAGCCAAGATGCTTTGCAGGCCCAGCATTTT.

This clonotype came up a few times. V and J are TRBV7-3 and TRBJ2-7, with TRBD1 matching over 8 bases. Germline lookup yields CDR1 SGHTA and CDR2 FQGTGA. Trimming removed 1 base from V and 6 bases from J; junction bases left unmatched: 11. The length of the CDR3 is 16 residues. CDR3 nucleotide sequence: TGTGCCAGCAGCTTAATTCCTCTTGGACAGGGATCCGAGCAGTACTTC. Translated, it gives CASSLIPLGQGSEQYF.

About this clonotype: With a much larger clone just one base away, this may be a read error. The chain uses TRBV2 and TRBJ2-7, with a weak D call TRBD1 (6 bases). From germline, CDR1 is SNHLY and CDR2 FYNNEI. The CDR3 spans 14 residues. The CDR3 here is CASREATTGIEQYF. The CDR3 nucleotides are TGTGCCAGCAGAGAAGCGACCACAGGGATCGAGCAGTACTTC.

This clonotype was seen a handful of times. An end of the junction does not agree with germline; a read error may underlie this. The genes are TRBV6-6 and TRBJ2-2, with D tentatively TRBD2 (5 bases). This CDR3 has 12 residues. Germline CDR1 and CDR2: MNHNY and SVGAGI (reference sequence). CDR3 amino acids: CASSYSTGELFF. CDR3 coding DNA: TGTGCCAGCAGTTACTCGACCGGGGAACTGTTTTTT.

The chain joins TRBV5-1 to TRBJ2-6; D is unresolved. The CDR3 has 16 residues. Germline lookup yields CDR1 SGHRS and CDR2 YFSETQ. Trimming removed 0 bases at V and 2 bases at J, with 9 bases between. This CDR3 reads CASSLAPSAGANVLTF. CDR3 nucleotide sequence: TGCGCCAGCAGCTTGGCCCCCTCGGCTGGGGCCAACGTCCTGACTTTC.

This clonotype was found a few times. CDR3 sequence reads: CASSQGTGDFGPQHF. CDR3 DNA sequence: TGTGCCAGCAGCCAAGGGACAGGGGACTTCGGGCCCCAGCATTTT. The chain couples TRBV3-1 to TRBJ1-5; 9 positions agree with TRBD1. V gave up 1 base and J gave up 9 bases; unmatched junction bases: 7. The CDR3 spans 15 residues. Germline V gene lookup returns CDR1 LGHDT and CDR2 YNNKEL (reference sequence).

This clonotype was detected ten times or more. The rearrangement uses TRBV9 and TRBJ2-1, with TRBD2 identical over 10 bases. Germline CDR1 is SGDLS and CDR2 is YYNGEE. Trimming at V came to 4 bases and at J to 9 bases, leaving 10 bases not matched to a gene. This CDR3 is built from 15 residues. CDR3 coding DNA: TGTGCCAGCAGCAGGGCGAGCGGGGGGGGAAGTGAGCAGTTCTTC. The encoded protein is CASSRASGGGSEQFF.

The chain couples TRBV9 to TRBJ2-5; 8 bases match TRBD2. The germline gives CDR1 SGDLS, CDR2 YYNGEE. The CDR3 has 16 residues. V shed 2 bases and J 5 bases; nucleotides not matched to a gene: 11. In DNA, the CDR3 is TGTGCCAGCAGCGTCGGTGAGGCGGGAGGACTTGAGACCCAGTACTTC. Amino acids: CASSVGEAGGLETQYF.

This clonotype was recorded at least ten times. This chain connects TRBV5-1 to TRBJ1-1; D is unclear. The CDR3 consists of 15 residues. The V and J ends lost 1 base and 0 bases respectively, with 10 bases between them. Germline V gene data show CDR1 as SGHRS and CDR2 as YFSETQ. The CDR3 DNA sequence: TGCGCCAGCAGCTTGCGCCTCAGCATGAACACTGAAGCTTTCTTT. It translates to CASSLRLSMNTEAFF.

This clonotype was counted at least ten times. The chain carries TRBV5-4 and TRBJ2-5, with D maybe TRBD2 (7 bases). Germline loops: CDR1 SGHNT, CDR2 YYREEE (reference sequence). There are 17 residues in the CDR3. V was clipped by 3 bases and J by 1 base, with 19 bases between them. The DNA of the CDR3 is TGTGCCAGCAGCTCCCTTGCGGGGGCGACCCTCCAAGAGACCCAGTACTTC. This translates into CASSSLAGATLQETQYF.

This clonotype was counted ten times or more. The chain couples TRBV30 to TRBJ1-3; no clear D gene. Germline loops: CDR1 GTSNPN, CDR2 SVGIG (reference sequence). The CDR3 contains 8 residues. V lost 7 bases to trimming and J lost 15 bases, with 10 bases between them. The CDR3 loop reads CASSSGYF. Written as DNA, the CDR3 is TGTGCCTCTAGTTCCGGATATTTT. Together with reference TRBV30 and TRBJ1-3, the CDR3 gives the full variable domain: SQTIHQWPATLVQPVGSPLSLECTVEGTSNPNLYWYRQAAGRGLQLLFYSVGIGQISSEVPQNLSASRPQDRQFILSSKKLLLSDSGFYLCASSSGYFGEGSWLTVV.

There are many counts of this clonotype. The chain combines TRBV20-1 with TRBJ2-1; 11 nucleotides line up with TRBD2. The CDR3 is 20 residues long. Germline V gene lookup returns CDR1 DFQATT and CDR2 SNEGSKA (reference sequence). V trimming: 5 bases; J trimming: 3 bases; junction bases outside the gene matches: 21. CDR3 protein: CSAQLLAGDQLRINYNEQFF. CDR3 DNA sequence: TGCAGTGCTCAGTTACTAGCGGGAGATCAACTGCGTATAAACTACAATGAGCAGTTCTTC.

This clonotype showed up many times. In DNA form, the CDR3 reads TGTGCCAGCAGTTCTTTAGCGGGAGACGGGAATGAGCAGTTCTTC. Its translation is CASSSLAGDGNEQFF. This rearrangement joins TRBV5-6 to TRBJ2-1; 9 bases agree with TRBD2. CDR1 and CDR2 (germline): SGHDT, YYEEEE. The CDR3 is 15 amino acids. J was trimmed by 7 bases and V by 5 bases; bases with no gene match: 10.

This clonotype has more than one count but fewer than ten. This chain links TRBV9 with TRBJ2-2; the D gene is possibly TRBD1 (5 bases). Germline CDR1 and CDR2: SGDLS and YYNGEE. This CDR3 contains 15 residues. The V and J ends lost 0 bases and 2 bases respectively, with 8 bases between them. The CDR3: CASSVGGLNTGELFF. The CDR3 nucleotides read TGTGCCAGCAGCGTAGGGGGCCTCAACACCGGGGAGCTGTTTTTT.

This clonotype has only a few counts. This sequence joins TRBV3-1 and TRBJ1-5, with D tentatively TRBD1 (5 bases). CDR1 LGHDT and CDR2 YNNKEL come from the germline V gene (reference sequence). The CDR3 totals 15 residues. V was trimmed by 5 bases and J by 2 bases, leaving 13 bases between them. The CDR3 DNA reads as TGTGCCAGCAGCGCCAGGGTTGGCGGCAATCAGCCCCAGCATTTT. Translation gives CASSARVGGNQPQHF.

The J gene is TRBJ1-4, the V gene TRBV28; TRBD1 matches at 8 bases. With V trimmed by 6 bases and J by 2 bases, 5 bases remained unmatched. The CDR3 covers 15 residues. Germline V lookup: CDR1 MDHEN, CDR2 SYDVKM. CDR3 region: CASSTAGGTNEKLFF. CDR3 DNA sequence: TGTGCCAGCAGCACCGCAGGGGGCACTAATGAAAAACTGTTTTTT.

A few counts support this clonotype. J is TRBJ2-3 and V is TRBV20-1; the match to TRBD2 covers 13 bases. The J segment lost 2 bases and the V segment lost 6 bases, leaving 5 bases of the junction unmatched. The CDR3 has 15 residues. CDR1 is DFQATT, CDR2 SNEGSKA, per germline (reference sequence). Here the CDR3 reads CSATGTSGNTDTQYF. CDR3 in DNA: TGCAGTGCCACCGGGACTAGCGGGAACACAGATACGCAGTATTTT.

V is TRBV19 and J is TRBJ2-6; the D gene is possibly TRBD1 (5 bases). CDR1 is LNHDA, CDR2 SQIVND, per germline (reference sequence). Between the trimmed V and J ends, which lost 3 bases and 0 bases, there was a span of 9 bases. The CDR3 extends over 16 amino acids. The CDR3: CASSIWQGSGANVLTF. As DNA, the CDR3 is TGTGCCAGTAGTATCTGGCAGGGCTCTGGGGCCAACGTCCTGACTTTC.

This clonotype was counted at least ten times. This chain links TRBV7-2 with TRBJ2-3; 7 bases line up with TRBD1. V gave up 4 bases and J gave up 9 bases; unmatched junction bases: 4. From germline, CDR1 is SGHTA and CDR2 FQGNSA. This CDR3 is built from 12 residues. CDR3: CASSSPGQTQYF. The CDR3, as DNA: TGTGCCAGCAGCTCACCGGGACAGACGCAGTATTTT.

This chain uses TRBV12-5 with TRBJ1-1; D may be TRBD1 (5 bases). CDR1 and CDR2 from the germline V gene are LGHNT and FRNRAP. The CDR3 is 19 amino acids. The V end lost 0 bases, the J end lost 0 bases, and 20 bases lay between the germline ends. The chain's CDR3 is CASGLVLGGGPIMNTEAFF. CDR3 DNA sequence: TGTGCTAGTGGTTTGGTACTTGGGGGAGGACCCATCATGAACACTGAAGCTTTCTTT.

This clonotype turned up a few times. This chain links TRBV9 with TRBJ2-1; weak D call: TRBD1 (6 bases). V was trimmed by 3 bases and J by 9 bases, leaving 7 bases between them. The CDR3 is 11 amino acids. The germline V gene encodes CDR1 SGDLS and CDR2 YYNGEE. This CDR3 is CASSEGVEQFF. CDR3 nucleotide sequence: TGTGCCAGCAGCGAGGGGGTTGAGCAGTTCTTC.

The table lists this clonotype with many counts. The chain combines TRBV20-1 with TRBJ2-5, with 7 positions matching TRBD2. The ends lost 3 bases at V and 2 bases at J; junction bases unmatched: 3. The germline V gene has CDR1 DFQATT and CDR2 SNEGSKA (reference sequence). CDR3 length: 13 amino acids. The CDR3 loop is CSASGLDQETQYF. The DNA of the CDR3 is TGCAGTGCTAGCGGACTAGATCAAGAGACCCAGTACTTC.

The chain links TRBV28 to TRBJ1-5; D unresolved. This CDR3 has 14 residues. Germline values: CDR1 MDHEN, CDR2 SYDVKM. The V end lost 1 base, the J end lost 1 base, and 5 bases lay between the germline ends. CDR3 sequence reads: CASSLSWSNQPQHF. In DNA form, the CDR3 reads TGTGCCAGCAGTTTATCCTGGAGCAATCAGCCCCAGCATTTT.